A selection of T cell receptor beta chains follows, all from one sample in a study of neurological immune-mediated disorders. Each CDR3 protein is one row after TCRdb ran MiXCR on the 5' RACE reads. The data show around 55,000 distinct CDR3 sequences, 3% to 4% seen once. The material sequenced was CD4+ T cells from blood. The receptors originated from a woman in her thirties or forties with multiple sclerosis. CDR3s include the opening cysteine and the closing phenylalanine or tryptophan. Fields, in order: D gene, J gene, V gene, clone size, CDR3 protein, CDR3 DNA. D genes are given only for firm matches. Size values are once, few and many counts, or a class for expanded clones, and some rows have none.

d_call: TRBD1; j_call: TRBJ1-5; v_call: TRBV20-1; clone_size: many; cdr3_aa: CSARVGTGGNNQPQHF; cdr3_nt: TGCAGTGCTAGAGTGGGAACAGGGGGAAACAATCAGCCCCAGCATTTT
d_call: .; j_call: TRBJ2-5; v_call: TRBV3-1; clone_size: many; cdr3_aa: CASSSRGRETQYF; cdr3_nt: TGTGCCAGCAGCTCCAGGGGAAGGGAGACCCAGTACTTC
d_call: .; j_call: TRBJ2-1; v_call: TRBV5-1; clone_size: many; cdr3_aa: CASSVDRTYNEQFF; cdr3_nt: TGCGCCAGCAGCGTTGACAGAACCTACAATGAGCAGTTCTTC
d_call: TRBD1; j_call: TRBJ1-4; v_call: TRBV5-1; clone_size: many; cdr3_aa: CASSLVGTGDEKLFF; cdr3_nt: TGCGCCAGCAGCTTGGTCGGGACAGGGGATGAAAAACTGTTTTTT
d_call: TRBD1; j_call: TRBJ1-2; v_call: TRBV10-3; clone_size: many; cdr3_aa: CAIRGDRGGYGYTF; cdr3_nt: TGTGCCATCAGAGGGGACAGGGGGGGCTATGGCTACACCTTC
d_call: .; j_call: TRBJ1-5; v_call: TRBV7-2; clone_size: many; cdr3_aa: CASSLNSEPQHF; cdr3_nt: TGTGCCAGCAGCTTAAATTCGGAGCCCCAGCATTTT
d_call: .; j_call: TRBJ2-7; v_call: TRBV5-1; clone_size: many; cdr3_aa: CASSMSYEQYF; cdr3_nt: TGCGCCAGCAGCATGTCCTACGAGCAGTACTTC
d_call: .; j_call: TRBJ1-1; v_call: TRBV4-2; clone_size: many; cdr3_aa: CASSQEGQVMSEAFF; cdr3_nt: TGTGCCAGCAGCCAAGAAGGACAAGTGATGAGTGAAGCTTTCTTT
d_call: .; j_call: TRBJ2-2; v_call: TRBV29-1; clone_size: many; cdr3_aa: CSVVLGHFTGELFF; cdr3_nt: TGCAGCGTTGTATTAGGGCACTTCACCGGGGAGCTGTTTTTT
d_call: .; j_call: TRBJ2-3; v_call: TRBV10-3; clone_size: many; cdr3_aa: CAINGDTDTQYF; cdr3_nt: TGTGCCATCAACGGGGACACAGATACGCAGTATTTT
d_call: .; j_call: TRBJ1-5; v_call: TRBV10-3; clone_size: .; cdr3_aa: CAILQRYSNQPQHF; cdr3_nt: TGTGCCATCCTACAGAGGTATAGCAATCAGCCCCAGCATTTT
d_call: TRBD1; j_call: TRBJ2-7; v_call: TRBV9; clone_size: many; cdr3_aa: CASSVGQGAYEQYF; cdr3_nt: TGTGCCAGCAGCGTAGGACAGGGAGCCTACGAGCAGTACTTC
d_call: .; j_call: TRBJ1-6; v_call: TRBV20-1; clone_size: many; cdr3_aa: CSARSDSRNSPLHF; cdr3_nt: TGCAGTGCTAGATCCGACTCAAGGAATTCACCCCTCCACTTT
d_call: TRBD1; j_call: TRBJ1-1; v_call: TRBV10-3; clone_size: many; cdr3_aa: CAISESATGWSFF; cdr3_nt: TGTGCCATCAGTGAGTCGGCGACAGGGTGGTCTTTCTTT
d_call: TRBD2; j_call: TRBJ2-3; v_call: TRBV20-1; clone_size: many; cdr3_aa: CSSPRSGAPRDTQYF; cdr3_nt: TGCAGTTCTCCGAGGAGCGGGGCGCCGCGAGATACGCAGTATTTT
d_call: .; j_call: TRBJ1-1; v_call: TRBV12-3/TRBV12-4; clone_size: many; cdr3_aa: CASSPGSEAFF; cdr3_nt: TGTGCCAGCAGCCCCGGATCTGAAGCTTTCTTT
d_call: .; j_call: TRBJ2-7; v_call: TRBV5-1; clone_size: many; cdr3_aa: CASSEDAADYEQYF; cdr3_nt: TGCGCCAGCAGCGAGGACGCAGCTGACTACGAGCAGTACTTC